One and the same sample provided the 23 T cell receptor beta chains below, sequenced in a study of blood T cell repertoires in COVID-19. Assay used: immunoSEQ multiplex PCR; TCRdb lists only in-frame clones, some missing. The table includes more than 250,000 clones, more than 75% detected once. The sequencing input was peripheral blood. These receptors originate from a man aged 45-65 years with active or convalescent COVID-19.

The rearrangement joins TRBV11-3 to TRBJ2-4; D is possibly TRBD1 (5 bases). Between the trimmed V and J ends, which lost 5 bases and 0 bases, there was a span of 8 bases. This CDR3 is 14 amino acids long. The V gene's germline CDR1 is SGHNT and CDR2 YENEEA. The DNA for the CDR3 is TGTGCCAGCAGCGGACATCTAGCCAAAAACATTCAGTACTTC. Translation: CASSGHLAKNIQYF.

The rearrangement uses TRBV10-3 and TRBJ2-1, with D perhaps TRBD1 (5 bases). The CDR3 contains 13 residues. Trimming stripped 5 bases from V and 3 bases from J, with 8 bases between. The germline gives CDR1 ENHRY, CDR2 SYGVKD. The CDR3 sequence: CAISKGIYNEQFF. As DNA, the CDR3 is TGTGCCATCAGTAAGGGGATCTACAATGAGCAGTTCTTC.

This chain links TRBV7-2 with TRBJ2-7; perhaps TRBD2 as D (6 bases). CDR1 and CDR2 from the germline V gene are SGHTA and FQGNSA. V was shortened by 1 base and J by 3 bases, with 7 bases between the two germline ends. The CDR3 has 13 amino acids. CDR3 amino acids: CASSLGGDYEQYF. CDR3 in DNA: TGTGCCAGCAGCTTAGGCGGGGACTACGAGCAGTACTTC.

This clone was counted a single time. The gene calls are TRBV7-9 and TRBJ2-2, with D tentatively TRBD1 (5 bases). The CDR3 has 15 residues. The V end lost 6 bases, the J end lost 0 bases, and 11 bases lay between the germline ends. CDR1 and CDR2 (germline): SEHNR, FQNEAQ (reference sequence). CDR3 nucleotide sequence: TGTGCCAGCAGGGCAGGGTCCGCGAACACCGGGGAGCTGTTTTTT. Its protein product is CASRAGSANTGELFF.

The chain links TRBV6-5 to TRBJ2-2, with 7 bases fitting TRBD2. Unmatched junction bases numbered 6, after V lost 8 bases and J lost 0 bases. Germline CDR1 is MNHEY and CDR2 is SVGAGI. The CDR3 totals 15 residues. CDR3 region: CASAWEGANTGELFF. The DNA of the CDR3 is TGTGCCAGCGCTTGGGAGGGCGCGAACACCGGGGAGCTGTTTTTT.

This clone was picked up a small number of times. V and J are TRBV11-2 and TRBJ2-2; TRBD2 matches 9 bases. This CDR3 is built from 12 residues. J was trimmed by 16 bases and V by 5 bases; bases with no gene match: 8. The germline CDR1 and CDR2 sequences are SGHAT and FQNNGV. The CDR3 sequence: CASSQPASGKFF. The CDR3 DNA reads TGTGCCAGCAGCCAGCCGGCTAGCGGGAAGTTTTTT.

The sample holds many counts of this clone. The chain has TRBV6-5 and TRBJ1-1; 7 bases map to TRBD1. Germline V gene lookup returns CDR1 MNHEY and CDR2 SVGAGI. V was pared by 1 base and J by 4 bases, with 6 bases of the junction left unmatched. The CDR3 length is 15 residues. The CDR3, as DNA: TGTGCCAGCAGTTACTTTCAGACAGGGAGCACTGAAGCTTTCTTT. It yields the protein CASSYFQTGSTEAFF.

This chain joins TRBV4-3 and TRBJ1-1, with D unclear. This CDR3 region has 14 residues. Trimming shortened V by 1 base and J by 3 bases, and 9 bases separated the two germline ends. Germline CDR1 is LGHNA and CDR2 is YSLEER. CDR3 DNA: TGCGCCAGCAGCCAAGTTCGGCAGGACACTGAAGCTTTCTTT. Its protein is CASSQVRQDTEAFF.

This clone was recorded once. This rearrangement joins TRBV7-2 to TRBJ1-1, with D uncertain. Looked up from germline, CDR1 is SGHTA and CDR2 is FQGNSA. The CDR3 contains 12 residues. The V end was cut by 1 base, the J end by 11 bases, with 11 bases between. The CDR3 sequence is CASSLVGTVAFF. The CDR3 DNA is TGTGCCAGCAGCTTAGTAGGAACAGTGGCTTTCTTT.

The chain combines TRBV10-3 with TRBJ2-5; 8 bases are shared with TRBD1. The CDR3 consists of 14 residues. Germline V gene lookup returns CDR1 ENHRY and CDR2 SYGVKD. The V segment lost 6 bases and the J segment 4 bases; nucleotides outside the gene matches: 7. CDR3 sequence: CAIRADREGETQYF. DNA of the CDR3: TGTGCCATCAGGGCGGACAGGGAAGGAGAGACCCAGTACTTC.

The chain uses TRBV11-2 and TRBJ2-1; TRBD2 aligns across 8 bases. CDR3 length: 15 residues. Germline V gene sequence: CDR1 SGHAT, CDR2 FQNNGV. The V gene end was trimmed by 7 bases and the J gene end by 5 bases; junction bases not matched to a gene: 10. The CDR3 reads CASTDGRAAHNEQFF. CDR3 DNA: TGTGCCAGCACCGACGGGAGGGCCGCGCACAATGAGCAGTTCTTC.

The rearrangement uses TRBV19 and TRBJ1-6; D is uncertain. The CDR3 is made up of 15 amino acids. Deletions cut 4 bases from V and 10 bases from J, with 17 bases between. CDR1 LNHDA and CDR2 SQIVND come from the germline V gene (reference sequence). In nucleotides, the CDR3 is TGTGCCAGTAGTAAAGACTCGCGGGATCACTCACCCCTCCACTTT. It encodes CASSKDSRDHSPLHF. Full variable domain (missing parts from reference TRBV19 and TRBJ1-6): DGGITQSPKYLFRKEGQNVTLSCEQNLNHDAMYWYRQDPGQGLRLIYYSQIVNDFQKGDIAEGYSVSREKKESFPLTVTSAQKNPTAFYLCASSKDSRDHSPLHFGNGTRLTVT.

This rearrangement joins TRBV6-5 to TRBJ1-4; 7 nucleotides align to TRBD1. V was clipped by 7 bases and J by 6 bases; unmatched bases: 11. The CDR3 is 15 amino acids. Germline CDR1 is MNHEY and CDR2 is SVGAGI. The CDR3, as DNA: TGTGCCAGCAATCCCTTGGGACAGCAAGATGAAAAACTGTTTTTT. Encoded protein: CASNPLGQQDEKLFF.

This chain connects TRBV28 to TRBJ2-3; 11 nucleotides align to TRBD1. Germline V gives CDR1 MDHEN, CDR2 SYDVKM. This CDR3 spans 15 amino acids. Germline trimming cut 6 bases from V and 4 bases from J; bases unmatched to any gene: 6. Here the CDR3 reads CASRTGQGASDTQYF. CDR3 bases: TGTGCCAGCAGGACCGGACAGGGGGCATCAGATACGCAGTATTTT.

The chain carries TRBV28 and TRBJ2-7, with 10 bases matching TRBD1. With 5 bases clipped from V and 4 bases from J, the junction kept 8 bases outside the gene matches. Germline loops: CDR1 MDHEN, CDR2 SYDVKM. This CDR3 contains 15 residues. The CDR3 DNA reads TGTGCCAGCAGTGGCCCGGGACAGGGGAAGTACGAGCAGTACTTC. Amino acids: CASSGPGQGKYEQYF.

V usage is TRBV4-3 and J usage is TRBJ1-6, with 9 bases that match TRBD1. Germline V lookup: CDR1 LGHNA, CDR2 YSLEER. Unmatched junction bases numbered 12, after V lost 5 bases and J lost 7 bases. This CDR3 has 17 residues. DNA of the CDR3: TGCGCCAGCAGCGGGGGATACGGGACAGGGCTGAATTCACCCCTCCACTTT. Its protein is CASSGGYGTGLNSPLHF.

J is TRBJ2-3 and V is TRBV24-1; maybe TRBD1 (6 bases). Germline CDR1 and CDR2: KGHDR and SFDVKD. This CDR3 is 17 amino acids long. V lost 4 bases, J lost 1 base, and 17 bases lay in between. CDR3 DNA sequence: TGTGCCACCAGTGAGGCCGACCAGGGGCTCGGCACAGATACGCAGTATTTT. Its translation is CATSEADQGLGTDTQYF.

V gene TRBV7-9 combines with J gene TRBJ1-3, with D unresolved. V was clipped by 3 bases and J by 2 bases, with 5 bases between them. Germline CDR1 and CDR2: SEHNR and FQNEAQ (reference sequence). CDR3 length: 13 residues. In DNA, the CDR3 is TGTGCCAGCAGCTTGCAGGCTGGAAACACCATATATTTT. The encoded protein is CASSLQAGNTIYF.

V and J are TRBV5-1 and TRBJ2-3; 8 bases agree with TRBD1. Germline V CDR1 and CDR2: SGHRS, YFSETQ. V gave up 4 bases and J gave up 3 bases; unmatched junction bases: 4. There are 14 residues in the CDR3. The CDR3 DNA follows: TGCGCCAGCAGCGGACAGGGAGGTACAGATACGCAGTATTTT. Translated: CASSGQGGTDTQYF. Full variable domain (remainder filled in from reference TRBV5-1 and TRBJ2-3): KAGVTQTPRYLIKTRGQQVTLSCSPISGHRSVSWYQQTPGQGLQFLFEYFSETQRNKGNFPGRFSGRQFSNSRSEMNVSTLELGDSALYLCASSGQGGTDTQYFGPGTRLTVL.

The genes are TRBV27 and TRBJ1-2; D may be TRBD1 (6 bases). The CDR3 covers 16 residues. Trimming stripped 2 bases from V and 7 bases from J, with 20 bases between. CDR1 MNHEY and CDR2 SMNVEV come from the germline V gene (reference sequence). DNA for the CDR3: TGTGCCAGCAGTTTAAACCGACAGGCAGTTTTCTCTGGCTACACCTTC. Its translation: CASSLNRQAVFSGYTF.

On this clone: The sample carries other DNA sequences with the same CDR3. The chain is built from TRBV5-4 and TRBJ2-6, with 8 bases identical to TRBD1. The junction had 2 bases not matched to a gene; V was cut back by 4 bases and J by 2 bases. This CDR3 is built from 15 residues. CDR1 and CDR2 from the germline V gene are SGHNT and YYREEE (reference sequence). The CDR3 region is CASSPGGTGANVLTF. CDR3 in DNA: TGTGCCAGCAGCCCAGGGGGCACTGGGGCCAACGTCCTGACTTTC.

This clone has only one observation. This chain uses TRBV19 with TRBJ2-7; 10 bases are shared with TRBD1. J gave up 5 bases and V 4 bases, and 5 bases lay outside the gene matches. CDR1 is LNHDA and CDR2 is SQIVND in the germline V gene (reference sequence). This CDR3 is built from 14 residues. The CDR3 nucleotides read TGTGCCAGTAGTAGACAGGGGGCCTGGGACGAGCAGTACTTC. Translating gives CASSRQGAWDEQYF. Combining the CDR3 with reference TRBV19 and TRBJ2-7 gives the whole variable domain DGGITQSPKYLFRKEGQNVTLSCEQNLNHDAMYWYRQDPGQGLRLIYYSQIVNDFQKGDIAEGYSVSREKKESFPLTVTSAQKNPTAFYLCASSRQGAWDEQYFGPGTRLTVT.

The chain joins TRBV4-1 to TRBJ1-2; D ambiguous. CDR3 length equals 13 residues. The germline V gene has CDR1 MGHRA and CDR2 YSYEKL. V was clipped by 0 bases and J by 7 bases, with 9 bases between them. This CDR3 reads CASSQDRVTGYTF. DNA for the CDR3: TGCGCCAGCAGCCAAGATCGGGTAACTGGCTACACCTTC.